This T cell receptor (beta chain) was observed in a study of blood T cell repertoires in COVID-19. Study overall: Samples taken during acute and convalescent COVID-19 were collected in the United States, Italy and Spain. T cells, B-cell-depleted T cells, or PBMCs supplied cDNA or gDNA.

Seattle patient enrollment occurred during active infection, with longitudinal follow-up thereafter. This CDR3 is built from 15 residues. V was clipped by 6 bases and J by 1 base, with 12 bases between them. In germline, CDR1 is SGHAT, CDR2 FQNNGV. Assay: immunoSEQ multiplex PCR; the TCRdb copy retains only in-frame clones and omits some. The sample yields fewer than 300,000 clones, approximately 85% seen once. The receptor's source is a human donor with COVID-19, enrolled during active disease. The donor label of this sample is uncertain. This sequence joins TRBV11-2 and TRBJ2-2, with D maybe TRBD2 (6 bases). Sequencing was done on a sample of peripheral blood. The CDR3 DNA reads as TGTGCCAGCAGAAGAGCCGGGGGGAACACCGGGGAGCTGTTTTTT. Its translation: CASRRAGGNTGELFF.